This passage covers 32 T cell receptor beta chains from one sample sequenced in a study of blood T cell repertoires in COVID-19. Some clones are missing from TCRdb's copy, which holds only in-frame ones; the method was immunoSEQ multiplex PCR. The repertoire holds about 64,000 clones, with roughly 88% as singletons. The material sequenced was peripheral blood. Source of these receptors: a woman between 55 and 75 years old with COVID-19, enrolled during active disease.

The CDR3 bases are TGCGCCAGCAGCCAGGCCCCGCCGGGACAGGGGGCAGATCAGCCCCAGCATTTT. This gives the protein CASSQAPPGQGADQPQHF. The rearrangement uses TRBV4-3 and TRBJ1-5, with 12 nucleotides matching TRBD1. The CDR3 runs to 18 residues. Trimming removed 3 bases from V and 5 bases from J; junction bases left unmatched: 11. From germline, CDR1 is LGHNA and CDR2 YSLEER.

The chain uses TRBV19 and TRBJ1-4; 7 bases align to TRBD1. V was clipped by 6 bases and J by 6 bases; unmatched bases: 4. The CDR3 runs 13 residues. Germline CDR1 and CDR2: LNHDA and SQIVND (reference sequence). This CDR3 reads CASSLGQDEKLFF. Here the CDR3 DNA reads TGTGCCAGTAGCCTAGGACAGGATGAAAAACTGTTTTTT.

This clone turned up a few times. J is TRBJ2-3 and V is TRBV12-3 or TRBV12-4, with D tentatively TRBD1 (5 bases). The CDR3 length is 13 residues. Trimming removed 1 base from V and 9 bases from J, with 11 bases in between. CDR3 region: CASSLGLKGTQYF. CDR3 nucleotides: TGTGCCAGCAGTTTAGGACTGAAGGGGACGCAGTATTTT.

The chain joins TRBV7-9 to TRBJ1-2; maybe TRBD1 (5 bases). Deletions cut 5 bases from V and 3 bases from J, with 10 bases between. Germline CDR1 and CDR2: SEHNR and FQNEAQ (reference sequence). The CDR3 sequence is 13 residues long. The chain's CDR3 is CASSQGGYYGYTF. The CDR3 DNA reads TGTGCCAGCAGCCAGGGAGGGTACTATGGCTACACCTTC.

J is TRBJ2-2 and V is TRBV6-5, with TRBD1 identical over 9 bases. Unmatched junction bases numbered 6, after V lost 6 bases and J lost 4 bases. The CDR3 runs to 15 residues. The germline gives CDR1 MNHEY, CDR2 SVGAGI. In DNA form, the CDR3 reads TGTGCCAGCAGGTGGGACAGGGTTCTCACCGGGGAGCTGTTTTTT. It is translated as CASRWDRVLTGELFF.

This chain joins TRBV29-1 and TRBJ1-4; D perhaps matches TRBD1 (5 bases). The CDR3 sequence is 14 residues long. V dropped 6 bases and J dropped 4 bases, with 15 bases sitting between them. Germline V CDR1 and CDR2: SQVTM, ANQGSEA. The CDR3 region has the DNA TGCAGCGTAGCCCTACGGGGGATTAATGAAAAACTGTTTTTT. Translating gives CSVALRGINEKLFF.

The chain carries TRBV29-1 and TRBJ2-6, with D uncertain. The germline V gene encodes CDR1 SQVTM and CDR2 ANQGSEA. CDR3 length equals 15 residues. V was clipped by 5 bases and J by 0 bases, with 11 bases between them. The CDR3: CSVSEQHSGANVLTF. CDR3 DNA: TGCAGCGTTTCTGAACAGCACTCTGGGGCCAACGTCCTGACTTTC.

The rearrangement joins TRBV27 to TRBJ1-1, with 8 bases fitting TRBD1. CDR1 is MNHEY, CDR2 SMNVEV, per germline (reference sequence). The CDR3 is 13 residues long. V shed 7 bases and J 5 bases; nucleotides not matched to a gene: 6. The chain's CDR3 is CASIITGGTEAFF. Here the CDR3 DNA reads TGTGCCAGCATAATTACAGGGGGGACTGAAGCTTTCTTT.

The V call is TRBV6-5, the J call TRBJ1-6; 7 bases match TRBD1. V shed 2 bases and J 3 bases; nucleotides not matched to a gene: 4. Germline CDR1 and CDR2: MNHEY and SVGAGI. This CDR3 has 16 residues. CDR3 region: CASSYGNRGYNSPLHF. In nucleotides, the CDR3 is TGTGCCAGCAGTTACGGAAACAGGGGCTATAATTCACCCCTCCACTTT.

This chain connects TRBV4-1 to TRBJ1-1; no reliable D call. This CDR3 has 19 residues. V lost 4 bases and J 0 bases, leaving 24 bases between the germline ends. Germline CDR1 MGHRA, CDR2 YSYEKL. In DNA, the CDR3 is TGCGCCAGCAGCCCGAACATCGTGGAGGGAACGTCCTTGAACACTGAAGCTTTCTTT. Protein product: CASSPNIVEGTSLNTEAFF.

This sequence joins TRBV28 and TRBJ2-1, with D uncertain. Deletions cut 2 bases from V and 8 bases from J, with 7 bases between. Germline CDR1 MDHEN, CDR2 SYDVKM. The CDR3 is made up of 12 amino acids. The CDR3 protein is CASSLVVYEQFF. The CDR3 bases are TGTGCCAGCAGTTTAGTAGTTTATGAGCAGTTCTTC.

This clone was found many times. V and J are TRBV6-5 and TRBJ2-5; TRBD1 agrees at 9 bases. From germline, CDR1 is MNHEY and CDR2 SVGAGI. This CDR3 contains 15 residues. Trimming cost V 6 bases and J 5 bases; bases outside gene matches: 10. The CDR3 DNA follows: TGTGCCAGCAGATCCCAGACAGGGGGGGTGGAGACCCAGTACTTC. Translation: CASRSQTGGVETQYF.

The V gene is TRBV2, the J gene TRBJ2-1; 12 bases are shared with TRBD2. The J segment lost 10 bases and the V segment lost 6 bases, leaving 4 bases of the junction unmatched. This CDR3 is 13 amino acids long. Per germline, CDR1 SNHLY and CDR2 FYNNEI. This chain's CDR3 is CASSAGLAGEQFF. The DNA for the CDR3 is TGTGCCAGCAGCGCCGGACTAGCGGGGGAGCAGTTCTTC. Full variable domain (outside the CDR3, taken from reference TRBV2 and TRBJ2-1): EPEVTQTPSHQVTQMGQEVILRCVPISNHLYFYWYRQILGQKVEFLVSFYNNEISEKSEIFDDQFSVERPDGSNFTLKIRSTKLEDSAMYFCASSAGLAGEQFFGPGTRLTVL.

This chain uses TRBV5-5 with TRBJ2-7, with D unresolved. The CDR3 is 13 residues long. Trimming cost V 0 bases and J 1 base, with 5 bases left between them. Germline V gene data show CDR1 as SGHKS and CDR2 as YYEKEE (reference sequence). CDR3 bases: TGTGCCAGCAGCTTGGTACAGTCCTACGAGCAGTACTTC. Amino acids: CASSLVQSYEQYF.

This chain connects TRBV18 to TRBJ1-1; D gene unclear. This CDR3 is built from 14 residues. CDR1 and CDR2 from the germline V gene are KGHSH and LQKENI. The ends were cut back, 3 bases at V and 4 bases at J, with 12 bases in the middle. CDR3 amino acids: CASSPLAGSTEAFF. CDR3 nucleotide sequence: TGTGCCAGCTCACCGCTCGCGGGGAGCACTGAAGCTTTCTTT. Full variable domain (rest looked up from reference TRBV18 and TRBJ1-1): NAGVMQNPRHLVRRRGQEARLRCSPMKGHSHVYWYRQLPEEGLKFMVYLQKENIIDESGMPKERFSAEFPKEGPSILRIQQVVRGDSAAYFCASSPLAGSTEAFFGQGTRLTVV.

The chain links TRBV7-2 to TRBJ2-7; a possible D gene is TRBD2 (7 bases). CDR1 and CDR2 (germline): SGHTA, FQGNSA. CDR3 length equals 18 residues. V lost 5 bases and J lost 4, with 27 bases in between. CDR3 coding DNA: TGTGCCAGCAGCACATCCCCCATTAGAGCGGGGAGGGGGTACGAGCAGTACTTC. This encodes CASSTSPIRAGRGYEQYF.

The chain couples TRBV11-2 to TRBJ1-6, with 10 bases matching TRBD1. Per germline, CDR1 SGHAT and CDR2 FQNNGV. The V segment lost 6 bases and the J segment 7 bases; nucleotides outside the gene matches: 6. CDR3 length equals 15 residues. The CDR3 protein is CASSFGTGVNSPLHF. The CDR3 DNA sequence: TGTGCCAGCAGTTTCGGGACAGGGGTGAATTCACCCCTCCACTTT.

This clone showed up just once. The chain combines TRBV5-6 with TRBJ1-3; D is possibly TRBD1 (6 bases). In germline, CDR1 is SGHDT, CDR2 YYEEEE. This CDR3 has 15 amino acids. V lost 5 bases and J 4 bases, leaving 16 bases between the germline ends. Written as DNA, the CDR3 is TGTGCCAGCAGAGCCCGGGGGGCGTCGGGAAACACCATATATTTT. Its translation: CASRARGASGNTIYF.

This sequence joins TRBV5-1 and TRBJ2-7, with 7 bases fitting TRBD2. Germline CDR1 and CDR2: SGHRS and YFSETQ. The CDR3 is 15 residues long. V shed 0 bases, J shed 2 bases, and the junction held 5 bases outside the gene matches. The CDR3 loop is CASSLGLAETYEQYF. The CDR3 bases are TGCGCCAGCAGCTTGGGCCTAGCGGAGACCTACGAGCAGTACTTC.

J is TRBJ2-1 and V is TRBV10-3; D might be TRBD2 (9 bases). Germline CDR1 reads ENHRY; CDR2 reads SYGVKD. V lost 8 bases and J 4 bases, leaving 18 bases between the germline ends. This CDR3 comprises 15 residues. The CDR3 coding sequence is TGTGCCATCGGACAGGGACTAGCTGAATACAATGAGCAGTTCTTC. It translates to CAIGQGLAEYNEQFF.

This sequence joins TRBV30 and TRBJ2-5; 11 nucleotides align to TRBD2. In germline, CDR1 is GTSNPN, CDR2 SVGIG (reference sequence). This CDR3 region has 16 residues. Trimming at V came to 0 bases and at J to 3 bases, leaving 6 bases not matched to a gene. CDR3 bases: TGTGCCTGGAGTGTGGGGACTAGCGGAGGGGAAGAGACCCAGTACTTC. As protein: CAWSVGTSGGEETQYF.

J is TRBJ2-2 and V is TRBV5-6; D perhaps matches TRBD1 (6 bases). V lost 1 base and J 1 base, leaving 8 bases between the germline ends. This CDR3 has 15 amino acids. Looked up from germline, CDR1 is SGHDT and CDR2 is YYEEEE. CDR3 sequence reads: CASSLTGRNTGELFF. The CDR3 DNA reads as TGTGCCAGCAGCTTGACAGGGAGGAACACCGGGGAGCTGTTTTTT.

In DNA form, the CDR3 reads TGTGCCACCGCGGGACAGTTCCCCCGTAGCTATGGCTACACCTTC. It yields the protein CATAGQFPRSYGYTF. V is TRBV11-3 and J is TRBJ1-2; 7 nucleotides agree with TRBD1. The CDR3 spans 15 residues. The germline gives CDR1 SGHNT, CDR2 YENEEA. V lost 10 bases to trimming and J lost 4 bases; unmatched junction nucleotides: 15.

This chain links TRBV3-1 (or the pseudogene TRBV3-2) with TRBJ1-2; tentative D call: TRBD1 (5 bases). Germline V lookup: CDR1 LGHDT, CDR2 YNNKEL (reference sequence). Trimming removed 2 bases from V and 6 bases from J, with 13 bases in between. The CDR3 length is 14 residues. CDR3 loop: CASSQSFTGHGYTF. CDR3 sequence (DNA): TGTGCCAGCAGCCAATCGTTTACAGGCCATGGCTACACCTTC.

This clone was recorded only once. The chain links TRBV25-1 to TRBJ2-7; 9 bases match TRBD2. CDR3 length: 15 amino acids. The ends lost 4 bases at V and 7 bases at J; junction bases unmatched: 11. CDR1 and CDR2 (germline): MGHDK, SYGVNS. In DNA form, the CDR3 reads TGTGCCAGCAGTGGCTCGGGACTAGCTTTAAAGGAGCAGTACTTC. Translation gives CASSGSGLALKEQYF.

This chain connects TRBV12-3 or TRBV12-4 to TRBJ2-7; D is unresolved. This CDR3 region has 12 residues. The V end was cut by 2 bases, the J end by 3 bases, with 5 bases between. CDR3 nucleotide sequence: TGTGCCAGCAGTTTAATCGTCTACGAGCAGTACTTC. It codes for CASSLIVYEQYF.

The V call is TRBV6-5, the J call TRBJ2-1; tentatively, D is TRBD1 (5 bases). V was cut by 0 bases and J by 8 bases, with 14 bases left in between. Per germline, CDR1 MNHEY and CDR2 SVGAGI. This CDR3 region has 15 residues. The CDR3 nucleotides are TGTGCCAGCAGTTACTCCCCAGGGAACCTCGATGAGCAGTTCTTC. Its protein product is CASSYSPGNLDEQFF.

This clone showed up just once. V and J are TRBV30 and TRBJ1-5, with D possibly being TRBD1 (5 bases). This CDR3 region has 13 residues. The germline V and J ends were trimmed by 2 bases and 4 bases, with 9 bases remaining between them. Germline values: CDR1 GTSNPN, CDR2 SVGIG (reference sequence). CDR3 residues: CAWSPRVNQPQHF. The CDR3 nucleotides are TGTGCCTGGAGTCCCAGGGTTAATCAGCCCCAGCATTTT.

In nucleotides, the CDR3 is TGTGCCAGCAGGACAGACGGCACCGGGGAGCTGTTTTTT. Translated, it gives CASRTDGTGELFF. The chain combines TRBV7-9 with TRBJ2-2; possibly TRBD1 for D (5 bases). The CDR3 runs 13 residues. Germline loops: CDR1 SEHNR, CDR2 FQNEAQ (reference sequence). Trimming took off 6 bases at V and 4 bases at J, with 9 bases between the two ends.

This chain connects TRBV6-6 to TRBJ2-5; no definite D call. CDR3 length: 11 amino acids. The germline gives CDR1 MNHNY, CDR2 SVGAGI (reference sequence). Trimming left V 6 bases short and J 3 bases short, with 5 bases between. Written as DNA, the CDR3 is TGTGCCAGCAGGACTGAAGAGACCCAGTACTTC. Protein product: CASRTEETQYF.

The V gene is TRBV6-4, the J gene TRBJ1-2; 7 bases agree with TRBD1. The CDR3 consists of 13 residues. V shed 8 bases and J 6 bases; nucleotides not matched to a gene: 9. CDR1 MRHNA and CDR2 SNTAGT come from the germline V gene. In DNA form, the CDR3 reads TGTGCCAGCCTCCTAAGGGGGCGCGATGGCTACACCTTC. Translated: CASLLRGRDGYTF.

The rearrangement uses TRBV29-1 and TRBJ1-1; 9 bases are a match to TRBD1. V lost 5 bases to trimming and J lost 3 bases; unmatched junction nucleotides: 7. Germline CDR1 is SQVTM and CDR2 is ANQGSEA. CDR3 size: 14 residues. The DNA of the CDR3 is TGCAGCGTTACCAGGGACAGGGAGTACACTGAAGCTTTCTTT. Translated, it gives CSVTRDREYTEAFF. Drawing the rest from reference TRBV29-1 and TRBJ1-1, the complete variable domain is SAVISQKPSRDICQRGTSLTIQCQVDSQVTMMFWYRQQPGQSLTLIATANQGSEATYESGFVIDKFPISRPNLTFSTLTVSNMSPEDSSIYLCSVTRDREYTEAFFGQGTRLTVV.